This passage covers 24 T cell receptor beta chains from one sample sequenced in a study of cytomegalovirus exposure and HLA in healthy donors. Some clones are missing from TCRdb's copy, which holds only in-frame ones; the method was immunoSEQ multiplex PCR. The sample lists approximately 60,000 clones, 90% to 95% seen once, with approximately 6.3% in the top ten. Sequenced: PBMCs. The receptor set was obtained from a woman in her late teens or twenties in good health and CMV-seronegative.

The V and J genes are TRBV9 and TRBJ2-1; D possibly corresponds to TRBD2 (5 bases). CDR1 is SGDLS and CDR2 is YYNGEE in the germline V gene. The ends were cut back, 0 bases at V and 8 bases at J, with 12 bases in the middle. The CDR3 consists of 14 residues. CDR3 sequence reads: CASSVESGSHEQFF. Here the CDR3 DNA reads TGTGCCAGCAGCGTAGAGTCGGGAAGCCATGAGCAGTTCTTC.

The V gene is TRBV4-3, the J gene TRBJ2-1; 11 bases fit TRBD2. The CDR3 is 15 amino acids. Germline lookup yields CDR1 LGHNA and CDR2 YSLEER. Trimming took 1 base from V and 8 from J; bases not matched to a gene: 4. CDR3 sequence reads: CASSQVAGGKHEQFF. Written as DNA, the CDR3 is TGCGCCAGCAGCCAAGTAGCGGGAGGGAAGCATGAGCAGTTCTTC.

The rearrangement links TRBV5-1 to TRBJ2-3; 8 bases agree with TRBD2. The germline gives CDR1 SGHRS, CDR2 YFSETQ. CDR3 length: 18 amino acids. The J segment lost 4 bases and the V segment lost 0 bases, leaving 13 bases of the junction unmatched. The CDR3 sequence: CASSLGYLAGSSADTQYF. CDR3 sequence (DNA): TGCGCCAGCAGCTTGGGTTATTTAGCGGGGAGTAGCGCAGATACGCAGTATTTT.

V usage is TRBV30 and J usage is TRBJ2-7, with a weak D call TRBD2 (6 bases). The length of the CDR3 is 14 residues. V was trimmed by 2 bases and J by 3 bases, leaving 14 bases between them. Per germline, CDR1 GTSNPN and CDR2 SVGIG (reference sequence). The CDR3 DNA reads TGTGCCTGGAGTAGAGGGGCGGGATACTACGAGCAGTACTTC. Translation: CAWSRGAGYYEQYF.

V gene TRBV7-3 combines with J gene TRBJ1-1; D call uncertain. With 1 base removed from V and 2 bases from J, the gap between germline ends came to 11 bases. This CDR3 contains 15 residues. CDR1 and CDR2 from the germline V gene are SGHTA and FQGTGA. In DNA, the CDR3 is TGTGCCAGCAGCTTAATGGGAGGCCCTAACACTGAAGCTTTCTTT. Its protein product is CASSLMGGPNTEAFF.

The J gene is TRBJ1-5, the V gene TRBV5-5; D not resolved. Germline CDR1 is SGHKS and CDR2 is YYEKEE (reference sequence). The ends were cut back, 0 bases at V and 10 bases at J, with 11 bases in the middle. The CDR3 sequence is 13 residues long. The CDR3 nucleotides read TGTGCCAGCAGCTTGGTGTCTTATGGCCCCCAGCATTTT. It translates to CASSLVSYGPQHF.

CDR3 protein: CASSVLAGVTGTKNIQYF. In nucleotides, the CDR3 is TGTGCCAGCAGCGTACTAGCGGGAGTCACTGGGACCAAAAACATTCAGTACTTC. The chain joins TRBV9 to TRBJ2-4; 10 bases agree with TRBD2. The germline V gene has CDR1 SGDLS and CDR2 YYNGEE. There are 18 residues in the CDR3. Unmatched junction bases numbered 9, after V lost 1 base and J lost 2 bases. Full variable domain (remainder filled in from reference TRBV9 and TRBJ2-4): DSGVTQTPKHLITATGQRVTLRCSPRSGDLSVYWYQQSLDQGLQFLIQYYNGEERAKGNILERFSAQQFPDLHSELNLSSLELGDSALYFCASSVLAGVTGTKNIQYFGAGTRLSVL.

This clone was counted a few times. The V gene is TRBV7-2, the J gene TRBJ2-2; D is undetermined. The germline V gene encodes CDR1 SGHTA and CDR2 FQGNSA. The V gene lost 3 bases and the J gene lost 5 bases, with 4 bases spanning the gap. There are 12 residues in the CDR3. CDR3 DNA sequence: TGTGCCAGCAGCTTGAGTACCGGGGAGCTGTTTTTT. Its protein is CASSLSTGELFF.

The chain employs TRBV6-6 and TRBJ1-5; D might be TRBD1 (6 bases). V was cut by 6 bases and J by 4 bases, with 10 bases left in between. Germline loops: CDR1 MNHNY, CDR2 SVGAGI (reference sequence). The CDR3 has 13 residues. The CDR3 loop reads CASSYDRNQPQHF. CDR3 bases: TGTGCCAGCAGCTACGACAGGAATCAGCCCCAGCATTTT.

V gene TRBV27 combines with J gene TRBJ1-5; the D gene is possibly TRBD1 (5 bases). Per the germline V gene, CDR1 is MNHEY and CDR2 is SMNVEV (reference sequence). The CDR3 contains 16 residues. V was clipped by 5 bases and J by 1 base, with 15 bases between them. The CDR3 nucleotides read TGTGCCAGCAGTACAGGACGCCCTCCAAGCAATCAGCCCCAGCATTTT. The encoded protein is CASSTGRPPSNQPQHF.

J is TRBJ1-4 and V is TRBV10-3; possible D gene TRBD1, 5 bases. This CDR3 has 13 amino acids. The V gene lost 7 bases and the J gene lost 8 bases, with 14 bases spanning the gap. Germline lookup yields CDR1 ENHRY and CDR2 SYGVKD. CDR3 residues: CAITKGQNEKLFF. CDR3 nucleotide sequence: TGTGCCATCACCAAGGGGCAGAACGAAAAACTGTTTTTT.

This rearrangement joins TRBV6-6 to TRBJ2-7; D is possibly TRBD1 (5 bases). The V gene's germline CDR1 is MNHNY and CDR2 SVGAGI (reference sequence). Trimming left V 3 bases short and J 2 bases short, with 8 bases between. This CDR3 contains 13 residues. CDR3 nucleotides: TGTGCCAGCAGTTATCAGGGAACCTACGAGCAGTACTTC. Its protein product is CASSYQGTYEQYF.

The chain carries TRBV27 and TRBJ2-1, with D possibly TRBD1 on 6 matching bases. The germline gives CDR1 MNHEY, CDR2 SMNVEV (reference sequence). There are 13 residues in the CDR3. The V end was cut by 7 bases, the J end by 5 bases, with 12 bases between. CDR3 amino acids: CASKTGGHNEQFF. The CDR3 region has the DNA TGTGCCAGCAAGACAGGTGGGCACAATGAGCAGTTCTTC.

J is TRBJ1-6 and V is TRBV14; no firm D call. This CDR3 is built from 15 residues. The V end lost 4 bases, the J end lost 6 bases, and 13 bases lay between the germline ends. CDR1 is SGHDN and CDR2 is FVKESK in the germline V gene. CDR3 sequence: CASSPLRQLNSPLHF. CDR3 DNA sequence: TGTGCCAGCAGCCCCCTCCGACAACTTAATTCACCCCTCCACTTT.

V gene TRBV6-5 combines with J gene TRBJ1-5, with 7 bases that match TRBD1. Trimming cost V 6 bases and J 4 bases; bases outside gene matches: 3. Germline lookup yields CDR1 MNHEY and CDR2 SVGAGI. The CDR3 is 13 residues long. CDR3 loop: CASRKQGNQPQHF. Here the CDR3 DNA reads TGTGCCAGCAGAAAACAGGGGAATCAGCCCCAGCATTTT.

The chain carries TRBV12-5 and TRBJ2-1; weak D call: TRBD1 (6 bases). There are 16 residues in the CDR3. The germline gives CDR1 LGHNT, CDR2 FRNRAP. The germline V and J ends were trimmed by 7 bases and 4 bases, with 20 bases remaining between them. CDR3 DNA sequence: TGTGCTAGTGACCCGACTCCGGGACATCTTTACAATGAGCAGTTCTTC. This gives the protein CASDPTPGHLYNEQFF. The full variable domain, its missing parts supplied by reference TRBV12-5 and TRBJ2-1, is DARVTQTPRHKVTEMGQEVTMRCQPILGHNTVFWYRQTMMQGLELLAYFRNRAPLDDSGMPKDRFSAEMPDATLATLKIQPSEPRDSAVYFCASDPTPGHLYNEQFFGPGTRLTVL.

This rearrangement joins TRBV11-3 to TRBJ1-1, with 8 positions matching TRBD1. In germline, CDR1 is SGHNT, CDR2 YENEEA. The CDR3 has 16 amino acids. V gave up 6 bases and J gave up 0 bases; unmatched junction bases: 9. CDR3 in DNA: TGTGCCAGCAGGGGGACAGGACATAGCATGAACACTGAAGCTTTCTTT. As protein: CASRGTGHSMNTEAFF.

There are a few counts of this clone. The chain combines TRBV5-8 with TRBJ2-7; D is uncertain. Between the trimmed V and J ends, which lost 5 bases and 5 bases, there was a span of 11 bases. Looked up from germline, CDR1 is SGHTS and CDR2 is YDEGEE. This CDR3 is 12 amino acids long. This CDR3 is CASSHRGDEQYF. CDR3 DNA sequence: TGTGCCAGCAGTCATCGAGGTGACGAGCAGTACTTC.

This rearrangement joins TRBV5-1 to TRBJ1-1; D not resolved. Deletions cut 5 bases from V and 1 base from J, with 9 bases between. CDR1 SGHRS and CDR2 YFSETQ come from the germline V gene. This CDR3 has 13 residues. As DNA, the CDR3 is TGCGCCAGCAGTTTAACACCGAACACTGAAGCTTTCTTT. Translated, it gives CASSLTPNTEAFF.

V is TRBV7-9 and J is TRBJ1-2; D perhaps matches TRBD1 (5 bases). V was shortened by 5 bases and J by 7 bases, with 14 bases between the two germline ends. This CDR3 region has 13 residues. Germline CDR1 and CDR2: SEHNR and FQNEAQ (reference sequence). CDR3 protein: CASSRGTGFGYTF. The CDR3 DNA sequence: TGTGCCAGCAGCCGCGGGACGGGGTTTGGCTACACCTTC.

This chain uses TRBV7-7 with TRBJ2-7; 14 bases line up with TRBD2. There are 15 residues in the CDR3. Trimming removed 4 bases from V and 3 bases from J; junction bases left unmatched: 2. The germline CDR1 and CDR2 sequences are SSHAT and FNYEAQ (reference sequence). CDR3 sequence reads: CASSWGLAGDYEQYF. The CDR3 DNA reads as TGTGCCAGCAGCTGGGGACTAGCGGGGGACTACGAGCAGTACTTC.

The CDR3 loop is CASSSGLAGGLNSYEQYF. The CDR3 DNA follows: TGCGCCAGCAGCTCAGGACTAGCGGGGGGACTTAACTCCTACGAGCAGTACTTC. The chain carries TRBV5-1 and TRBJ2-7; TRBD2 aligns across 14 bases. This CDR3 region has 18 residues. Germline V gives CDR1 SGHRS, CDR2 YFSETQ. V lost 3 bases to trimming and J lost 0 bases; unmatched junction nucleotides: 8.

V and J are TRBV29-1 and TRBJ2-1; 9 bases are a match to TRBD1. V lost 5 bases, J lost 7 bases, and 9 bases stayed unmatched. Per the germline V gene, CDR1 is SQVTM and CDR2 is ANQGSEA. The CDR3 is 14 residues long. The DNA of the CDR3 is TGCAGCGTTACCGGACAGGGGACGGGGAATGAGCAGTTCTTC. Residues: CSVTGQGTGNEQFF.

V gene TRBV7-8 combines with J gene TRBJ2-3; maybe TRBD1 (6 bases). Germline CDR1 and CDR2: SGHVS and FQNEAQ. CDR3 size: 15 residues. Trimming took 0 bases from V and 5 from J, leaving 12 bases between them. The CDR3 protein is CASSLATGRGDTQYF. CDR3 coding DNA: TGTGCCAGCAGCTTAGCGACAGGCAGGGGAGATACGCAGTATTTT.